What follows are 27 T cell receptor beta chains derived from one specimen sequenced in a study of T cells in Graves' hyperthyroidism and ophthalmopathy. RNA transcripts provided the source from which TCR beta CDR3 regions were amplified. Primed by the HTBI set, a first-round RT-PCR was run on the TCR CDR3. In TCRdb, the multiplex PCR reads were re-called with MiXCR into one record per CDR3 protein. The data contain more than 550,000 distinct CDR3 sequences, nearly 45% of them singletons. Sequenced: peripheral blood or thyroid tissue (not recorded which). The receptors here all came from an adult man with Graves' disease, either hyperthyroidism or ophthalmopathy (not recorded which).

The chain's CDR3 is CSARPTGVYEQYF. Here the CDR3 DNA reads TGCAGTGCTAGACCTACAGGGGTTTACGAGCAGTACTTC. This sequence joins TRBV20-1 and TRBJ2-7, with TRBD1 matching over 7 bases. Trimming removed 2 bases from V and 4 bases from J; junction bases left unmatched: 5. Germline V gives CDR1 DFQATT, CDR2 SNEGSKA (reference sequence). The CDR3 is made up of 13 amino acids.

The chain joins TRBV5-5 to TRBJ1-6; a possible D gene is TRBD1 (6 bases). Looked up from germline, CDR1 is SGHKS and CDR2 is YYEKEE (reference sequence). V was shortened by 0 bases and J by 9 bases, with 13 bases between the two germline ends. This CDR3 region has 15 residues. CDR3 region: CASSLAPDSGSPLHF. CDR3 bases: TGTGCCAGCAGCTTGGCCCCGGACAGCGGTTCACCCCTCCACTTT.

The J gene is TRBJ2-7, the V gene TRBV19; D not certain. The CDR3 extends over 14 amino acids. Between the trimmed V and J ends, which lost 7 bases and 0 bases, there was a span of 13 bases. Germline V gene data show CDR1 as LNHDA and CDR2 as SQIVND (reference sequence). The CDR3 DNA sequence: TGTGCCAGTACCGGAGACCCGAGCTCCTACGAGCAGTACTTC. It is translated as CASTGDPSSYEQYF.

This clonotype was picked up a small number of times. This chain joins TRBV7-4 and TRBJ2-7; D may be TRBD1 (7 bases). CDR1 SGHVT and CDR2 SQSDAQ come from the germline V gene. There are 16 residues in the CDR3. The V and J ends lost 1 base and 2 bases respectively, with 15 bases between them. The CDR3 DNA sequence: TGTGCCAGCAGCTTAGACCCCCCAGGGGGGACCTACGAGCAGTACTTC. Amino acid sequence: CASSLDPPGGTYEQYF.

The rearrangement links TRBV10-3 to TRBJ1-2; tentative D call: TRBD1 (5 bases). V was cut by 3 bases and J by 8 bases, with 16 bases left in between. Looked up from germline, CDR1 is ENHRY and CDR2 is SYGVKD. The CDR3 has 14 residues. CDR3 sequence reads: CAISEMAGPDGYTF. The CDR3 DNA sequence: TGTGCCATCAGTGAAATGGCAGGGCCGGACGGCTACACCTTC.

A note on this clonotype: The germline gene is not matched at one end of the junction; a read error may be the cause. This chain joins TRBV7-9 and TRBJ2-7; no clear D gene. Germline V CDR1 and CDR2: SEHNR, FQNEAQ (reference sequence). CDR3 length: 13 amino acids. The CDR3 nucleotides read TGTGCCAGCAGCTTAGCGCTATATATTGAGCGGTACTTC. Its translation is CASSLALYIERYF.

This clonotype has ten or more counts. This chain connects TRBV29-1 to TRBJ2-2, with D unresolved. V was cut by 6 bases and J by 1 base, with 9 bases left in between. This CDR3 is 13 amino acids long. Germline CDR1 SQVTM, CDR2 ANQGSEA. CDR3 amino acids: CSVLLVNTGELFF. CDR3 DNA sequence: TGCAGCGTGTTGCTAGTGAACACCGGGGAGCTGTTTTTT.

J is TRBJ1-5 and V is TRBV2; 9 bases are a match to TRBD1. The germline V gene has CDR1 SNHLY and CDR2 FYNNEI. The CDR3 totals 13 residues. Trimming took 7 bases from V and 5 from J; bases not matched to a gene: 3. The CDR3 DNA follows: TGTGCCAGCAAGGGACAGGGTGATCAGCCCCAGCATTTT. Translation gives CASKGQGDQPQHF.

The chain uses TRBV7-8 and TRBJ1-4, with 7 positions matching TRBD1. Germline trimming cut 4 bases from V and 5 bases from J; bases unmatched to any gene: 7. This CDR3 has 15 amino acids. Germline V lookup: CDR1 SGHVS, CDR2 FQNEAQ. The DNA of the CDR3 is TGTGCCAGCAGCTCATCCGGGACAGCAAATGAAAAACTGTTTTTT. Translation: CASSSSGTANEKLFF. The full variable domain, in which reference TRBV7-8 and TRBJ1-4 provide the parts outside the CDR3, is GAGVSQSPRYKVAKRGQDVALRCDPISGHVSLFWYQQALGQGPEFLTYFQNEAQLDKSGLPSDRFFAERPEGSVSTLKIQRTQQEDSAVYLCASSSSGTANEKLFFGSGTQLSVL.

There are a few counts of this clonotype. The chain joins TRBV4-3 to TRBJ1-6; D gene uncertain. CDR1 is LGHNA and CDR2 is YSLEER in the germline V gene. Between the trimmed V and J ends, which lost 0 bases and 7 bases, there was a span of 13 bases. CDR3 length: 16 amino acids. Here the CDR3 DNA reads TGCGCCAGCAGCCAAGATTATGGGCACCGAAATTCACCCCTCCACTTT. Translation: CASSQDYGHRNSPLHF.

The J gene is TRBJ2-5, the V gene TRBV25-1, with 8 bases that match TRBD2. The germline gives CDR1 MGHDK, CDR2 SYGVNS. This CDR3 spans 14 amino acids. Trimming cost V 8 bases and J 5 bases; bases outside gene matches: 10. CDR3 loop: CASGEVGGAETQYF. CDR3 DNA: TGTGCCAGCGGGGAGGTCGGGGGGGCGGAGACCCAGTACTTC.

This clonotype was detected once. The chain joins TRBV15 to TRBJ1-4, with no clear D. The CDR3 extends over 13 amino acids. The V gene lost 3 bases and the J gene lost 9 bases, with 11 bases spanning the gap. Germline values: CDR1 LNHNV, CDR2 YYDKDF (reference sequence). The CDR3 protein is CATSRNGSQKLFF. In nucleotides, the CDR3 is TGTGCCACCAGCAGGAACGGGTCGCAAAAACTGTTTTTT.

This clonotype has just a few counts. This rearrangement joins TRBV29-1 to TRBJ2-3, with D uncertain. The CDR3 contains 13 residues. Germline CDR1 and CDR2: SQVTM and ANQGSEA. V dropped 5 bases and J dropped 0 bases, with 9 bases sitting between them. CDR3 sequence: CSVPSPSTDTQYF. The CDR3 region has the DNA TGCAGCGTTCCCTCACCAAGCACAGATACGCAGTATTTT.

J is TRBJ1-2 and V is TRBV9; 8 bases are a match to TRBD1. With 6 bases clipped from V and 8 bases from J, the junction kept 9 bases outside the gene matches. The germline V gene has CDR1 SGDLS and CDR2 YYNGEE. The CDR3 runs 13 residues. The CDR3 nucleotides read TGTGCCAGCACCCAGGACAGGGTAGGCGGCTACACCTTC. Translated: CASTQDRVGGYTF.

This clonotype was seen a single time. Compared with germline, one end of the junction differs, possibly owing to a read error. The chain's CDR3 is CASSVADSSSYKQYF. The CDR3 nucleotides read TGTGCCAGCAGCGTAGCTGACTCGAGCTCCTACAAGCAGTACTTC. This rearrangement joins TRBV7-9 to TRBJ2-7, with D unresolved. CDR1 is SEHNR, CDR2 FQNEAQ, per germline (reference sequence). The length of the CDR3 is 15 residues.

This clonotype was counted at least ten times. CDR3 protein: CASSLRTNYEQYF. CDR3 in DNA: TGTGCCAGCAGCTTACGGACAAACTACGAGCAGTACTTC. The gene calls are TRBV7-2 and TRBJ2-7, with a possible D match to TRBD1 (5 bases). V lost 2 bases and J lost 3, with 8 bases in between. The CDR3 contains 13 residues. The germline V gene encodes CDR1 SGHTA and CDR2 FQGNSA.

Concerning this clonotype itself: Mismatch with germline at one junction end may stem from a read error. The V gene is TRBV24-1, the J gene TRBJ2-5, with 12 bases identical to TRBD2. CDR1 is KGHDR and CDR2 is SFDVKD in the germline V gene. The CDR3 extends over 18 amino acids. The DNA for the CDR3 is TGTGCCACCAGTGATGCGACTAGCGGGAGAAGTTCTCGGGAGACCCGGTACTTC. The encoded protein is CATSDATSGRSSRETRYF.

This clonotype was observed many times. V and J are TRBV2 and TRBJ1-5; no firm D call. The germline gives CDR1 SNHLY, CDR2 FYNNEI. The CDR3 runs to 15 residues. Trimming removed 1 base from V and 5 bases from J, with 12 bases in between. The CDR3 spells CASSEDEFLDQPQHF. CDR3 nucleotides: TGTGCCAGCAGTGAAGATGAGTTTTTGGATCAGCCCCAGCATTTT.

The chain carries TRBV11-1 and TRBJ2-1; no reliable D call. The J call could be wrong; TRBJ2-7 is a better fit for the DNA end. The CDR3 has 13 residues. Germline lookup yields CDR1 SGHAT and CDR2 FQDESV (reference sequence). The CDR3 reads CASSLGSYNEQYF. CDR3 nucleotides: TGTGCCAGCAGCTTGGGTTCCTACAATGAGCAGTACTTC.

The V call is TRBV7-2, the J call TRBJ1-4; no clear D gene. CDR1 is SGHTA and CDR2 is FQGNSA in the germline V gene. Deletions cut 5 bases from V and 8 bases from J, with 9 bases between. The CDR3 runs 12 residues. CDR3 sequence (DNA): TGTGCCAGCAGCCCGAATAGCGAAAAACTGTTTTTT. The encoded protein is CASSPNSEKLFF.

This clonotype was seen a handful of times. At one of its ends the junction is not consistent with the germline gene, which may arise from a read error. This rearrangement joins TRBV10-3 to TRBJ1-2; D gene ambiguous. Germline loops: CDR1 ENHRY, CDR2 SYGVKD. The CDR3 is made up of 14 amino acids. In DNA, the CDR3 is TGTGCCAGCAGTGAATTAGCTGCCGTGTATGGCTACACCTTC. This gives the protein CASSELAAVYGYTF.

This chain links TRBV20-1 with TRBJ2-5; D is undetermined. The CDR3 covers 16 residues. V dropped 4 bases and J dropped 0 bases, with 18 bases sitting between them. The germline V gene encodes CDR1 DFQATT and CDR2 SNEGSKA (reference sequence). CDR3 DNA: TGCAGTGCTAACACCGACGGCTCATGGTACCAAGAGACCCAGTACTTC. Translated, it gives CSANTDGSWYQETQYF.

V usage is TRBV2 and J usage is TRBJ2-7; 10 nucleotides match TRBD2. V dropped 6 bases and J dropped 3; count of bases not matched to a gene: 8. CDR3 length equals 15 residues. Looked up from germline, CDR1 is SNHLY and CDR2 is FYNNEI. The CDR3: CASSLSAGGFYEQYF. The CDR3 DNA reads as TGTGCCAGCAGCCTCTCAGCGGGGGGGTTCTACGAGCAGTACTTC.

This rearrangement joins TRBV9 to TRBJ1-6; D remains unclear. The CDR3 totals 14 residues. The germline V gene encodes CDR1 SGDLS and CDR2 YYNGEE. V was clipped by 0 bases and J by 8 bases, with 9 bases between them. The CDR3 loop is CASSVGRNDSPLHF. CDR3 bases: TGTGCCAGCAGCGTAGGGAGGAACGATTCACCCCTCCACTTT.

This clonotype was detected a few times. The chain combines TRBV20-1 with TRBJ1-2; a possible D gene is TRBD1 (5 bases). V was shortened by 6 bases and J by 3 bases, with 11 bases between the two germline ends. This CDR3 is built from 12 residues. Germline V gene lookup returns CDR1 DFQATT and CDR2 SNEGSKA (reference sequence). CDR3 nucleotides: TGCAGTGCGGTAGCGGGGGACTATGGCTACACCTTC. This encodes CSAVAGDYGYTF.

This clonotype was seen only a few times. The rearrangement uses TRBV10-1 and TRBJ2-2; 7 positions match TRBD2. After removal of 0 bases from V and 2 bases from J, the junction contained 3 bases not matched to a gene. The length of the CDR3 is 16 residues. Germline CDR1 reads WNHNN; CDR2 reads SYGVQD (reference sequence). CDR3 amino acids: CASSESLAANTGELFF. CDR3 sequence (DNA): TGCGCCAGCAGTGAGTCGCTAGCGGCTAACACCGGGGAGCTGTTTTTT.

This clonotype has a count of ten or more. The chain carries TRBV7-8 and TRBJ1-6; 9 bases match TRBD1. CDR1 is SGHVS, CDR2 FQNEAQ, per germline. V dropped 5 bases and J dropped 9; count of bases not matched to a gene: 11. This CDR3 comprises 16 residues. The DNA for the CDR3 is TGTGCCAGCAGCCCAGGGGACAGGGTGCTTGGTTCACCCCTCCACTTT. Protein product: CASSPGDRVLGSPLHF. The full variable domain, rest sourced from reference TRBV7-8 and TRBJ1-6, is GAGVSQSPRYKVAKRGQDVALRCDPISGHVSLFWYQQALGQGPEFLTYFQNEAQLDKSGLPSDRFFAERPEGSVSTLKIQRTQQEDSAVYLCASSPGDRVLGSPLHFGNGTRLTVT.